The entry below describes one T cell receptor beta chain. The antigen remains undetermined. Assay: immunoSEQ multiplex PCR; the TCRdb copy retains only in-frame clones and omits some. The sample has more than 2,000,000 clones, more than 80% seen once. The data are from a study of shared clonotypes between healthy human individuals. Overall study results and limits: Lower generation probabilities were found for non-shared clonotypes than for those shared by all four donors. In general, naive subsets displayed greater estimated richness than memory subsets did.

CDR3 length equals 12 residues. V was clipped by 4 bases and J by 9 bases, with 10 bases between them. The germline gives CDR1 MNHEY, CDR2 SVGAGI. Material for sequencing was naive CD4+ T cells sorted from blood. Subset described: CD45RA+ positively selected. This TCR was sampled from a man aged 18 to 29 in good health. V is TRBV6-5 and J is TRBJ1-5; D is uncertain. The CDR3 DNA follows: TGTGCCAGCAGTTGGGAGGGTGGGCCCCAGCATTTT. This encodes CASSWEGGPQHF.